This T cell receptor beta chain was found in a study of OX40 agonist ivuxolimab in advanced cancers. In the study overall: One patient with hepatocellular carcinoma and two with cutaneous melanoma, three in all, had partial responses. The study, taken as a whole, reports: Some of the nonresponding patients also showed low levels of normalized T-cell clonal expansion.

Sequencing used immunoSEQ multiplex PCR; TCRdb keeps in-frame clones, though not all of them. The sample lists fewer than 70,000 clones; around 90% were seen once. Comment on this clone: Its antigen is not identified.

Germline V gene sequence: CDR1 KGHSH, CDR2 LQKENI. Trimming shortened V by 1 base and J by 3 bases, and 15 bases separated the two germline ends. There are 16 residues in the CDR3. Enrollment shut out patients with autoimmune disease history or systemic immunosuppression. The rearrangement joins TRBV18 to TRBJ2-5; no clear D gene. Here the sequenced sample was CD4+ or CD8+ T cells sorted from blood, taken in a trial of the OX40 agonist ivuxolimab. The TCR originated in an adult with an advanced solid tumor such as melanoma, head and neck, liver or kidney cancer. The CDR3 sequence: CASSPLQQATEETQYF. In DNA form, the CDR3 reads TGTGCCAGCTCACCACTTCAACAAGCCACCGAAGAGACCCAGTACTTC.